The rows below give T cell receptor beta chains drawn from one sample of a study of T cells after yellow fever vaccination. TCRdb independently ran MiXCR on the 5' RACE reads; one entry per CDR3 protein. Found here are nearly 350,000 distinct CDR3 sequences, about 8.3% of them singletons; the top ten hold roughly 18%. Sequences were derived from PBMCs, sampled more than 40 days after the first yellow fever vaccination. The receptors here all came from a man between 18 and 35 years old who received the YFV17D yellow fever vaccine. Each CDR3 is given with its conserved first and last residue. Each record gives: clone size, J gene, D gene, V gene, CDR3 protein, CDR3 DNA. A D gene is named only where the DNA matches it firmly. Some rows have no size entry. The others give once, few or many, or a class for an expanded clone.

clone_size: -; j_call: TRBJ2-3; d_call: -; v_call: TRBV5-1; cdr3_aa: CASSWTRDTQYF; cdr3_nt: TGCGCCAGCAGCTGGACACGGGATACGCAGTATTTT
clone_size: few; j_call: TRBJ1-5; d_call: -; v_call: TRBV4-1; cdr3_aa: CASSQTGRLNQPQHF; cdr3_nt: TGCGCCAGCAGCCAGACGGGACGGCTAAATCAGCCCCAGCATTTT
clone_size: -; j_call: TRBJ1-1; d_call: -; v_call: TRBV4-3; cdr3_aa: CASRKAINTEAFF; cdr3_nt: TGCGCCAGCCGGAAAGCGATTAACACTGAAGCTTTCTTT
clone_size: few; j_call: TRBJ2-3; d_call: -; v_call: TRBV10-3; cdr3_aa: CAISESNTDTQYF; cdr3_nt: TGTGCCATCAGTGAGTCGAATACAGATACGCAGTATTTT
clone_size: few; j_call: TRBJ2-7; d_call: TRBD1; v_call: TRBV2; cdr3_aa: CASSQRGQGAHEQYF; cdr3_nt: TGTGCCAGTTCCCAACGGGGACAGGGGGCCCACGAGCAGTACTTC
clone_size: few; j_call: TRBJ2-3; d_call: TRBD1; v_call: TRBV18; cdr3_aa: CASSPRTGTTDTQYF; cdr3_nt: TGTGCCAGCTCACCCCGGACAGGGACCACAGATACGCAGTATTTT
clone_size: -; j_call: TRBJ1-6; d_call: -; v_call: TRBV4-1; cdr3_aa: CASTTKGAGDSPLHF; cdr3_nt: TGCGCCAGCACCACCAAGGGAGCAGGGGATTCACCCCTCCACTTT
clone_size: few; j_call: TRBJ2-4; d_call: TRBD1; v_call: TRBV20-1; cdr3_aa: CSAKTGDKNIQYF; cdr3_nt: TGCAGTGCTAAAACAGGGGACAAAAACATTCAGTACTTC
clone_size: few; j_call: TRBJ2-5; d_call: -; v_call: TRBV7-3; cdr3_aa: CASSFRGLAYQETQYF; cdr3_nt: TGTGCCAGCAGCTTTCGTGGGCTCGCGTACCAAGAGACCCAGTACTTC
clone_size: -; j_call: TRBJ2-1; d_call: TRBD2; v_call: TRBV9; cdr3_aa: CASSGNLAETYNEQFF; cdr3_nt: TGTGCCAGCAGCGGAAACCTAGCGGAGACCTACAATGAGCAGTTCTTC
clone_size: -; j_call: TRBJ2-5; d_call: TRBD1; v_call: TRBV19; cdr3_aa: CAGKTSPGQEKETQYF; cdr3_nt: TGTGCCGGGAAAACCTCACCGGGACAGGAAAAAGAGACCCAGTACTTC
clone_size: -; j_call: TRBJ2-1; d_call: TRBD2; v_call: TRBV4-1; cdr3_aa: CASSQTSGGNNEQFF; cdr3_nt: TGCGCCAGCAGCCAAACTAGCGGGGGCAACAATGAGCAGTTCTTC